The 27 T cell receptor beta chains listed next were all sequenced from one sample in a study of siplizumab effects on memory and regulatory T cells (dated by TCRdb to between 2018 and 2020). Library creation used the immunoSEQ multiplex PCR assay. TCRdb stores this immuneACCESS table with in-frame sequences only. Part of the clones is absent; in the studies checked, under half of the shortfall reflects unresolved V genes, and no reason is known for the rest. Recorded for this sample are 120,000 or so clones; approximately 92% of them occurred a single time. Of the sample, 1% to 1.5% is held by the ten largest clones. Sequencing was performed on CD4+ T cells sorted from blood. These receptors were collected from a human donor in good health.

This clone was recorded a few times. This chain connects TRBV6-5 to TRBJ1-1; D gene uncertain. Trimming left V 5 bases short and J 0 bases short, with 7 bases between. The CDR3 loop spans 13 amino acids. Germline V gives CDR1 MNHEY, CDR2 SVGAGI. Written as DNA, the CDR3 is TGTGCCAGCAGTCGACGGGTGAACACTGAAGCTTTCTTT. Its translation is CASSRRVNTEAFF.

The rearrangement links TRBV5-1 to TRBJ2-3; tentative D call: TRBD2 (5 bases). V was pared by 2 bases and J by 0 bases, with 13 bases between. There are 16 residues in the CDR3. Germline V lookup: CDR1 SGHRS, CDR2 YFSETQ. The CDR3 DNA is TGCGCCAGCAGCTTTGGACTCTTGACTAGCACAGATACGCAGTATTTT. This sequence encodes CASSFGLLTSTDTQYF.

J is TRBJ1-4 and V is TRBV5-1; D unclear. Trimming removed 4 bases from V and 7 bases from J, with 11 bases in between. The CDR3 has 13 amino acids. The germline CDR1 and CDR2 sequences are SGHRS and YFSETQ. CDR3 region: CASSIGRGEKLFF. CDR3 DNA sequence: TGCGCCAGCAGCATAGGAAGAGGTGAAAAACTGTTTTTT.

The chain has TRBV2 and TRBJ2-2; D is unclear. With 4 bases removed from V and 2 bases from J, the gap between germline ends came to 8 bases. The CDR3 spans 14 residues. In germline, CDR1 is SNHLY, CDR2 FYNNEI. The CDR3 nucleotides read TGTGCCAGCAGTGTTTTAGGTAACACCGGGGAGCTGTTTTTT. This gives the protein CASSVLGNTGELFF.

The V and J genes are TRBV5-4 and TRBJ2-6, with TRBD1 as a possible D gene (6 bases). The ends were cut back, 3 bases at V and 1 base at J, with 8 bases in the middle. CDR1 and CDR2 (germline): SGHNT, YYREEE (reference sequence). The CDR3 sequence is 15 residues long. The CDR3 DNA reads as TGTGCCAGCAGCTCAACAGGGTCTGGGGCCAACGTCCTGACTTTC. Its protein is CASSSTGSGANVLTF.

The V gene is TRBV29-1, the J gene TRBJ2-3; D could derive from TRBD1 or TRBD2 (5 bases each). Germline lookup yields CDR1 SQVTM and CDR2 ANQGSEA. The ends were cut back, 4 bases at V and 2 bases at J, with 13 bases in the middle. The CDR3 spans 14 residues. The CDR3 spells CSVGGARDTDTQYF. The CDR3 DNA is TGCAGCGTTGGAGGGGCCCGGGACACAGATACGCAGTATTTT.

The rearrangement joins TRBV28 to TRBJ1-2; D is possibly TRBD1 (5 bases). V shed 5 bases and J shed 4 bases, with 14 bases lying between them. The CDR3 runs to 14 residues. Germline CDR1 reads MDHEN; CDR2 reads SYDVKM. The CDR3 spells CASSLGRGRYGYTF. CDR3 bases: TGTGCCAGCAGTCTGGGACGAGGGCGCTATGGCTACACCTTC.

The chain combines TRBV6-6 with TRBJ1-3; D uncertain. From germline, CDR1 is MNHNY and CDR2 SVGAGI (reference sequence). The CDR3 is 11 amino acids. V was shortened by 5 bases and J by 8 bases, with 7 bases between the two germline ends. For the CDR3, the DNA is TGTGCCAGCAGTCCCCGGGACACCATATATTTT. This translates into CASSPRDTIYF.

V usage is TRBV5-1 and J usage is TRBJ2-1, with 9 bases that match TRBD2. Trimming removed 5 bases from V and 8 bases from J; junction bases left unmatched: 8. CDR3 size: 14 residues. In germline, CDR1 is SGHRS, CDR2 YFSETQ. CDR3 nucleotides: TGCGCCAGCAGAGCTCAGACTAGCGGTGATGAGCAGTTCTTC. Protein: CASRAQTSGDEQFF.

Regarding this clone: One end of the junction does not line up with germline, which may come from a read error. The same CDR3 arises from other DNA sequences in this sample as well. The chain carries TRBV5-6 and TRBJ1-1, with D maybe TRBD1 (5 bases). This CDR3 region has 13 residues. The germline V gene has CDR1 SGHDT and CDR2 YYEEEE. The CDR3 DNA follows: TGTGCCAGCAGCTCGGGGCCGAACACTGAGGCTTTCTTT. The encoded protein is CASSSGPNTEAFF.

The CDR3 bases are TGTGCCAGCAGTGAATACCCGGGACCCCCTTATGGCTACACCTTC. Translating it yields CASSEYPGPPYGYTF. This chain links TRBV25-1 with TRBJ1-2; TRBD1 is a possible D gene (5 bases). The CDR3 totals 15 residues. Germline V gene lookup returns CDR1 MGHDK and CDR2 SYGVNS. V gave up 0 bases and J gave up 5 bases, with 13 bases separating them.

This rearrangement joins TRBV4-2 to TRBJ1-1; D gene uncertain. Germline values: CDR1 LGHNA, CDR2 YNFKEQ. The V and J ends lost 4 bases and 4 bases respectively, with 13 bases between them. CDR3 length equals 14 residues. In nucleotides, the CDR3 is TGTGCCAGCAGCCCTCCCCCGAGGTCCACTGAAGCTTTCTTT. Its protein is CASSPPPRSTEAFF.

The chain combines TRBV29-1 with TRBJ2-3; D perhaps matches TRBD1 (6 bases). The CDR3 sequence is 14 residues long. V lost 5 bases and J 1 base, leaving 13 bases between the germline ends. Germline assignment: CDR1 SQVTM and CDR2 ANQGSEA. In DNA, the CDR3 is TGCAGCGTTCGGACAGTGTCTGGCACAGATACGCAGTATTTT. Amino acid sequence: CSVRTVSGTDTQYF.

This rearrangement joins TRBV29-1 to TRBJ2-1; 7 bases line up with TRBD2. This CDR3 spans 11 amino acids. J was trimmed by 9 bases and V by 7 bases; bases with no gene match: 6. Per the germline V gene, CDR1 is SQVTM and CDR2 is ANQGSEA. The CDR3 sequence: CSGGLGGEQFF. CDR3 nucleotides: TGCAGCGGCGGACTAGGTGGTGAGCAGTTCTTC.

The chain employs TRBV7-9 and TRBJ2-5; D is perhaps TRBD1 or TRBD2 (5 bases each). This CDR3 spans 14 amino acids. Trimming removed 1 base at V and 5 bases at J, with 11 bases between. Germline V gene data show CDR1 as SEHNR and CDR2 as FQNEAQ (reference sequence). CDR3 coding DNA: TGTGCCAGCAGCTTAGGAGGGGCGGAGGAGACCCAGTACTTC. This encodes CASSLGGAEETQYF.

This clone was picked up one time. The chain carries TRBV10-2 and TRBJ2-7; TRBD2 agrees at 13 bases. The trim removed 6 bases at V and 6 bases at J, leaving 8 bases unmatched. The CDR3 length is 15 residues. In germline, CDR1 is WSHSY, CDR2 SAAADI. The CDR3 is CASRGTSGEISEQYF. The CDR3 bases are TGCGCCAGCAGAGGGACTAGCGGGGAGATTTCCGAGCAGTACTTC.

The chain recombines TRBV7-9 with TRBJ1-2, with D possibly TRBD1 on 5 matching bases. V was pared by 1 base and J by 6 bases, with 15 bases between. This CDR3 contains 15 residues. Germline V lookup: CDR1 SEHNR, CDR2 FQNEAQ (reference sequence). Here the CDR3 reads CASSLGTNRGDGYTF. The CDR3 bases are TGTGCCAGCAGCTTAGGGACTAATCGGGGGGATGGCTACACCTTC.

The chain links TRBV12-5 to TRBJ1-2; D may be TRBD1 (6 bases). The CDR3 has 14 amino acids. Per the germline V gene, CDR1 is LGHNT and CDR2 is FRNRAP. V dropped 6 bases and J dropped 3 bases, with 14 bases sitting between them. The CDR3 here is CASGTGTFHYGYTF. CDR3 in DNA: TGTGCTAGTGGGACCGGGACATTCCACTATGGCTACACCTTC.

This chain joins TRBV19 and TRBJ1-4, with D uncertain. V dropped 7 bases and J dropped 7 bases, with 13 bases sitting between them. Germline V gene data show CDR1 as LNHDA and CDR2 as SQIVND (reference sequence). CDR3 length: 13 residues. CDR3 sequence: CASNPQFGEKLFF. CDR3 nucleotide sequence: TGTGCCAGTAATCCACAGTTTGGTGAAAAACTGTTTTTT.

The chain recombines TRBV19 with TRBJ1-2, with unresolved D. Germline CDR1 and CDR2: LNHDA and SQIVND (reference sequence). The V gene lost 1 base and the J gene lost 2 bases, with 11 bases spanning the gap. CDR3 length: 15 residues. CDR3 nucleotides: TGTGCCAGTAGTATAGGTCGGGGAGAGAACTATGGCTACACCTTC. This codes for CASSIGRGENYGYTF.

This chain joins TRBV5-4 and TRBJ1-2, with D hard to call. This CDR3 contains 16 residues. V lost 3 bases, J lost 0 bases, and 15 bases lay in between. The germline V gene encodes CDR1 SGHNT and CDR2 YYREEE (reference sequence). The DNA of the CDR3 is TGTGCCAGCAGCTGGGCATCGGGAGGATCTAACTATGGCTACACCTTC. Its translation: CASSWASGGSNYGYTF.

The chain links TRBV10-2 to TRBJ2-1; D is unclear. The CDR3 runs 11 residues. From germline, CDR1 is WSHSY and CDR2 SAAADI. V dropped 5 bases and J dropped 14 bases, with 13 bases sitting between them. The CDR3 region is CASSIGIGEFF. The CDR3 region has the DNA TGCGCCAGCAGTATAGGGATTGGGGAGTTCTTC.

The chain joins TRBV5-5 to TRBJ2-7, with D unresolved. CDR1 and CDR2 from the germline V gene are SGHKS and YYEKEE (reference sequence). The V gene lost 4 bases and the J gene lost 5 bases, with 10 bases spanning the gap. This CDR3 region has 12 residues. The CDR3 DNA is TGTGCCAGCAGCACTGTAGGCCACGAGCAGTACTTC. Protein: CASSTVGHEQYF.

The J gene is TRBJ2-2, the V gene TRBV12-5, with D uncertain. V was pared by 1 base and J by 10 bases, with 4 bases between. Germline V gives CDR1 LGHNT, CDR2 FRNRAP. The CDR3 runs to 11 residues. The CDR3 bases are TGTGCTAGTGGTTTGGAGTCGGAGCTGTTTTTT. Its protein is CASGLESELFF.

This clone appeared once. The rearrangement joins TRBV7-3 to TRBJ2-1; 11 bases map to TRBD2. V lost 6 bases, J lost 1 base, and 8 bases stayed unmatched. This CDR3 region has 17 residues. Germline loops: CDR1 SGHTA, CDR2 FQGTGA. The chain's CDR3 is CASSRTSGGVSYNEQFF. DNA for the CDR3: TGTGCCAGCAGTCGAACTAGCGGGGGAGTTTCCTACAATGAGCAGTTCTTC.

This CDR3 reads CATSRGDRAYGYTF. For the CDR3, the DNA is TGTGCCACCAGCAGAGGAGACAGGGCCTATGGCTACACCTTC. This chain joins TRBV15 and TRBJ1-2; 7 bases are shared with TRBD1. This CDR3 has 14 residues. The germline V gene has CDR1 LNHNV and CDR2 YYDKDF (reference sequence). V shed 1 base and J 4 bases; nucleotides not matched to a gene: 3.

This clone was counted a single time. V usage is TRBV6-1 and J usage is TRBJ1-4; D ambiguous. Trimming left V 1 base short and J 0 bases short, with 6 bases between. The germline V gene has CDR1 MNHNS and CDR2 SASEGT. The CDR3 consists of 15 residues. Here the CDR3 DNA reads TGTGCCAGCAGTGAAGGAGGAGCAACTAATGAAAAACTGTTTTTT. Translating gives CASSEGGATNEKLFF.